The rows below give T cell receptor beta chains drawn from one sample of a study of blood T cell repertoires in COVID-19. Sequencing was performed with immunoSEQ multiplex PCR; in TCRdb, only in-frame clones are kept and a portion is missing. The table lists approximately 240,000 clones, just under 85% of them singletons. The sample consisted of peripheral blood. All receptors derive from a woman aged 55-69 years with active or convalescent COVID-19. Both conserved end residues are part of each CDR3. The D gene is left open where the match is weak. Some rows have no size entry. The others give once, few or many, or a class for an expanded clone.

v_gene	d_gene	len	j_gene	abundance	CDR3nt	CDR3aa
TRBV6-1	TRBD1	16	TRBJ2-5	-	TGTGCCAGCAGTGTATTTATTGGACAGGGGGCAGAGACCCAGTACTTC	CASSVFIGQGAETQYF
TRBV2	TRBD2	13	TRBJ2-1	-	TGTGCCTCAGAAGGACTAGCCCACAATGAGCAGTTCTTC	CASEGLAHNEQFF
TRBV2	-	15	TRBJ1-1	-	TGTGCCAGCACCAAGGACGGGGGGCGTAGGACTGAAGCTTTCTTT	CASTKDGGRRTEAFF
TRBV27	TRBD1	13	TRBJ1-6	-	TGTGCCAGCAAGGGGGCATATAATTCACCCCTCCACTTT	CASKGAYNSPLHF
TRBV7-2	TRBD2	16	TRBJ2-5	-	TGTGCCAGCAGCTCGCCCTTTAAGGGAGGGCCCGAGACCCAGTACTTC	CASSSPFKGGPETQYF
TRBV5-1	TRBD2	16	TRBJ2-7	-	TGCGCCAGCAGCTTGGTGGGCGTGCGGGAGGGGGGCGAGCAGTACTTC	CASSLVGVREGGEQYF
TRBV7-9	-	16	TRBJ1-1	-	TGTGCCAGCAGCTTACTCACAGGGACAATGGGAACTGAAGCTTTCTTT	CASSLLTGTMGTEAFF
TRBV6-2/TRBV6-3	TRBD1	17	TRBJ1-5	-	TGTGCCAGCAGTTACGGGGACAGGGGAGGGAGCAATCAGCCCCAGCATTTT	CASSYGDRGGSNQPQHF
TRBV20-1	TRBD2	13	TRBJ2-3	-	TGCAGTGCTAGTTCTAGCGGGGGAGATACGCAGTATTTT	CSASSSGGDTQYF
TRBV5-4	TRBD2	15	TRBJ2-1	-	TGTGCCAGCAGCGTACTAGCGGGAGTTATCAATGAGCAGTTCTTC	CASSVLAGVINEQFF
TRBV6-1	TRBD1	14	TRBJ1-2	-	TGTGCCAGCAGTGAAGCGGGCAGGGGGTATGGCTACACCTTC	CASSEAGRGYGYTF
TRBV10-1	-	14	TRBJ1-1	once	TGCGCCAGCAGTAATACAGGGTTTACACGCGGGGCTTTCTTT	CASSNTGFTRGAFF
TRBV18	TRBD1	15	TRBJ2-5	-	TGTGCCAGCTCACCGCGGCAGGGGGCAGGGGAGACCCAGTACTTC	CASSPRQGAGETQYF
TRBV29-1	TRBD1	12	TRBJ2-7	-	TGCAGCGTTGGACAGGGGGCGGGAGAGCAGTACTTC	CSVGQGAGEQYF
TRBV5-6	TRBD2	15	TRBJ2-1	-	TGTGCCACCGACTGGGAGGGGCCCGCCTACAATGAGCAGTTCTTC	CATDWEGPAYNEQFF
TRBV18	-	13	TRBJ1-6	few	TGTGCCAGCTCAGACGGGGGGTCGACGGCCCTCCACTTT	CASSDGGSTALHF
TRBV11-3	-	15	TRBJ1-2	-	TGTGCCAGCAGCTTAGCTATGGGCAGCAGCTATGGCTACACCTTC	CASSLAMGSSYGYTF
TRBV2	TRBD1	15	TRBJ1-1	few	TGTGCCAGCAGCCCGGGACAGACCTCATTTGCTGAAGCTTTCTTT	CASSPGQTSFAEAFF
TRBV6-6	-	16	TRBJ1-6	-	TGTGCCAGCAGTCCCCTGGAAGGGAGAAATAATTCACCCCTCCACTTT	CASSPLEGRNNSPLHF
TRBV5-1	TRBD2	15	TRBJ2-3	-	TGCGCCAGCAGCCCAAGCGGGGGCGGTACAGATACGCAGTATTTT	CASSPSGGGTDTQYF
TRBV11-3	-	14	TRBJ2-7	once	TGTGCCAGCAGCTCCCGTCGTGTCTCCTACGAGCAGTACTTC	CASSSRRVSYEQYF
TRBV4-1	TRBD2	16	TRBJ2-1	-	TGCGCCAGCAGCCAACAACCTAGCGGGAGGGGCAATGAGCAGTTCTTC	CASSQQPSGRGNEQFF
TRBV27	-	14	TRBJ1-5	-	TGTGCCAGCAGTTTGCGAGGGCCAGGACAGCCCCAGCATTTT	CASSLRGPGQPQHF
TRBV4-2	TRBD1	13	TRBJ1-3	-	TGTGCCAGCAGCCCTGGGACAGGGCGAACCATATATTTT	CASSPGTGRTIYF
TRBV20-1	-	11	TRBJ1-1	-	TGCAGTGCTAGATCCCCAGGGGCAGCTTTCTTT	CSARSPGAAFF
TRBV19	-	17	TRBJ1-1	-	TGTGCCAGTAGTATCGGGACTTTCAAAACGGCCAACACTGAAGCTTTCTTT	CASSIGTFKTANTEAFF
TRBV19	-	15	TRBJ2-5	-	TGTGCCAGTAGTAAGCCTTCCCTTCAGGGGGAGACCCAGTACTTC	CASSKPSLQGETQYF
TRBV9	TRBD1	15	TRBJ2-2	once	TGTGCCAGCAGCGTCGGACAGGGTACAAGCGGGGAGCTGTTTTTT	CASSVGQGTSGELFF
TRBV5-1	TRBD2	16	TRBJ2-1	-	TGCGCCAGCAGCTTAAGTAGCGGGAGCGGATTGAATGAGCAGTTCTTC	CASSLSSGSGLNEQFF
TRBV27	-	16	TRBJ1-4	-	TGTGCCAGCAGGGGTACCGGGACACTTACTAATGAAAAACTGTTTTTT	CASRGTGTLTNEKLFF
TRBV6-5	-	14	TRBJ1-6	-	TGTGCCAGCAGTACGGAGGTTCCTAATTCACCCCTCCACTTT	CASSTEVPNSPLHF
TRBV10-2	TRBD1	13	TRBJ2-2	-	TGCGCCAGCACGGACAGGGAGTATGGGGAGCTGTTTTTT	CASTDREYGELFF
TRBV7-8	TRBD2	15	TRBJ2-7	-	TGTGCCAGCAGCTTACAGGGCGGGAGGGCCTACGAGCAGTACTTC	CASSLQGGRAYEQYF
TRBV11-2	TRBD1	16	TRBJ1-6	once	TGTGCCAGCAGCTCCGTAGGGGGGGACAGGGGCTCACCCCTCCACTTT	CASSSVGGDRGSPLHF
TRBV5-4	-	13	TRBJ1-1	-	TGTGCCAGCAGCGTACTTGTGAACACTGAAGCTTTCTTT	CASSVLVNTEAFF
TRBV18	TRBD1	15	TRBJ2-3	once	TGTGCCAGCTCAGTTGCCCAGGGGGCAGGGGATACGCAGTATTTT	CASSVAQGAGDTQYF
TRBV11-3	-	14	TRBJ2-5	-	TGTGCCAGCAGCTTAGAGCGGGTTCGGGAGACCCAGTACTTC	CASSLERVRETQYF
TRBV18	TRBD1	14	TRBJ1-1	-	TGTGCCAGCTCACCGGGACAGGGTGGTACTGAAGCTTTCTTT	CASSPGQGGTEAFF
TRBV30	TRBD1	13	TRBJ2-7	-	TGTGCCTGGAGCGAGACAGGGACCCACGAGCAGTACTTC	CAWSETGTHEQYF
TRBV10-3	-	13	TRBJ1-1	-	TGTGCCATCGGGGAGGGGGGGAACACTGAAGCTTTCTTT	CAIGEGGNTEAFF
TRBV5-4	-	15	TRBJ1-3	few	TGTGCCAGCAGCATAGACAGGCCCTCTGGAAACACCATATATTTT	CASSIDRPSGNTIYF
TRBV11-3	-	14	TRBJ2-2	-	TGTGCCAGCAGCTTAGGCCGGGAGTACGGGGAGCTGTTTTTT	CASSLGREYGELFF
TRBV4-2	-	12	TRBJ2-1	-	TGTGCCAGCAGCCAAGGCCCCAGGGAGCAGTTCTTC	CASSQGPREQFF
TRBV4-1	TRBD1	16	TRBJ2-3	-	TGCGCCAGCAGCCAAGAAGCCGGACAGGCCACAGATACGCAGTATTTT	CASSQEAGQATDTQYF
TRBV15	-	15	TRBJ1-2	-	TGTGCCACCAGCAGAGATGTTTCGGGTAACTATGGCTACACCTTC	CATSRDVSGNYGYTF
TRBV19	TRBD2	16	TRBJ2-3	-	TGTGCCAGCAACCCGAACTCTGCGGGGGGGCAAGATACGCAGTATTTT	CASNPNSAGGQDTQYF
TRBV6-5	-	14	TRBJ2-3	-	TGTGCCAGCAGTTACTCTGGAGGGGAGTATACGCAGTATTTT	CASSYSGGEYTQYF
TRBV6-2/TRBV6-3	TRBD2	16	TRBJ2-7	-	TGTGCCAGCAGTTCCCCGGATAGCGGGAGACCCTACGAGCAGTACTTC	CASSSPDSGRPYEQYF
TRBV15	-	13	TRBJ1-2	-	TGTGCCACCAGCGCTCGTGGGGGGGAAGGCTACACCTTC	CATSARGGEGYTF
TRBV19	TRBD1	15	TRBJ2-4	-	TGTGCCAGTAAGGAAACGGGACAGTTGTTAGACATTCAGTACTTC	CASKETGQLLDIQYF
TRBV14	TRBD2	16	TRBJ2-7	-	TGTGCCAGCAGCCAGGGACTAGCGGGAGGAGGTTACGAGCAGTACTTC	CASSQGLAGGGYEQYF
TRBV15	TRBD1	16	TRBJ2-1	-	TGTGCCACCAGTGATGAGGGACAGGGTTTCGCGTATGAGCAGTTCTTC	CATSDEGQGFAYEQFF
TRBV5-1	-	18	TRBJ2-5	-	TGCGCCAGCAGCTTGGACCCCCAGGGGAGGGGTGTGGAGGAGACCCAGTACTTC	CASSLDPQGRGVEETQYF
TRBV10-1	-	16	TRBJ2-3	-	TGCGCCAGCACCCAGTCCCCAGGGCTAGACACAGATACGCAGTATTTT	CASTQSPGLDTDTQYF
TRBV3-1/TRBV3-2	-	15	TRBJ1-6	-	TGTGCCAGCAGCCGTCGGGAGGCCGATAATTCACCCCTCCACTTT	CASSRREADNSPLHF
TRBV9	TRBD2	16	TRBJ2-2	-	TGTGCCAGCAGCTCCCATCAGCGGGAGTCCGGCGGGGAGCTGTTTTTT	CASSSHQRESGGELFF
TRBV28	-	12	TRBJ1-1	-	TGTGCCAGCGAAACGAACTTAAACCAAGCTTTCTTT	CASETNLNQAFF